This entry concerns a single T cell receptor beta chain. As yet, its antigen is unknown. This record comes from a study of CD8+ T cells in alopecia areata. Study-wide findings and caveats: In patients, TCRs were shared less clearly than in mice, and HLA may possibly be involved.

Sequencing templates came from extracted RNA that was reverse transcribed into cDNA. Assay used: immunoSEQ multiplex PCR; TCRdb lists only in-frame clones, some missing. The sample contains around 69,000 clones, roughly 60% of which appear only once. The sorting of PBMCs gave CD4+ and CD8+ T cells. Germline V gives CDR1 LNHDA, CDR2 SQIVND (reference sequence). The ends were cut back, 5 bases at V and 7 bases at J, with 14 bases in the middle. This CDR3 is built from 14 residues. The TCR was taken from a human donor with alopecia areata. V and J are TRBV19 and TRBJ2-2; D gene unclear. The sequences come from CD8+ T cells sorted from blood, collected at week 0. The DNA of the CDR3 is TGTGCCAGTAGTTCCAAGCGACATGGCGGGGAGCTGTTTTTT. As protein: CASSSKRHGGELFF.